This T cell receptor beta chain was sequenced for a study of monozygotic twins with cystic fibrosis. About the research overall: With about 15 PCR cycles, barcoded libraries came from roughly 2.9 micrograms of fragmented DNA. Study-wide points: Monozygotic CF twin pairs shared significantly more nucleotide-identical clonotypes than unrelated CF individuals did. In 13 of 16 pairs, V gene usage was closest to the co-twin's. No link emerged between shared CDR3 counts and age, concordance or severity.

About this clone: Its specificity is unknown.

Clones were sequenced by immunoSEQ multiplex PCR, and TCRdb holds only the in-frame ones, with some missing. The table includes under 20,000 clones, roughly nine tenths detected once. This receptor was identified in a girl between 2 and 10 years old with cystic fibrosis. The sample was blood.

The CDR3 here is CASSGGSGYEQYF. The CDR3 nucleotides are TGTGCCAGCAGCGGCGGTAGCGGCTACGAGCAGTACTTC. This chain connects TRBV5-6 to TRBJ2-7, with D perhaps matching TRBD2 (6 bases). Trimming removed 4 bases at V and 3 bases at J, with 11 bases between. CDR1 and CDR2 (germline): SGHDT, YYEEEE. The CDR3 is 13 residues long.